A single T cell receptor (beta chain) is shown here with its context. Libraries were prepared by immunoSEQ multiplex PCR; TCRdb keeps only in-frame clonotypes and omits some of them. The sample carries 9,000 to 13,000 clones, around four fifths recorded once. The CDR3 contains 15 residues. CDR1 is SGHRS and CDR2 is YFSETQ in the germline V gene. V lost 1 base to trimming and J lost 2 bases, with 13 bases between them. The source of the sample is a study of T cells after posttransplantation cyclophosphamide. Treatment was busulfan-fludarabine conditioning, a marrow graft, and cyclophosphamide on days +3 and +4.

This sequence was found in a female patient aged 50-59 years who received an allogeneic stem cell transplant from a related donor, was CMV-positive, and had no GVHD. The T cells may partly be graft donor cells. The chain carries TRBV5-1 and TRBJ2-7; D is perhaps TRBD2 (5 bases). The sequencing used PBMCs, collected about 62 months after allogeneic stem cell transplant with posttransplant cyclophosphamide. CDR3 sequence reads: CASSLRESSTYEQYF. CDR3 sequence (DNA): TGCGCCAGCAGCTTGCGGGAATCATCCACCTACGAGCAGTACTTC.